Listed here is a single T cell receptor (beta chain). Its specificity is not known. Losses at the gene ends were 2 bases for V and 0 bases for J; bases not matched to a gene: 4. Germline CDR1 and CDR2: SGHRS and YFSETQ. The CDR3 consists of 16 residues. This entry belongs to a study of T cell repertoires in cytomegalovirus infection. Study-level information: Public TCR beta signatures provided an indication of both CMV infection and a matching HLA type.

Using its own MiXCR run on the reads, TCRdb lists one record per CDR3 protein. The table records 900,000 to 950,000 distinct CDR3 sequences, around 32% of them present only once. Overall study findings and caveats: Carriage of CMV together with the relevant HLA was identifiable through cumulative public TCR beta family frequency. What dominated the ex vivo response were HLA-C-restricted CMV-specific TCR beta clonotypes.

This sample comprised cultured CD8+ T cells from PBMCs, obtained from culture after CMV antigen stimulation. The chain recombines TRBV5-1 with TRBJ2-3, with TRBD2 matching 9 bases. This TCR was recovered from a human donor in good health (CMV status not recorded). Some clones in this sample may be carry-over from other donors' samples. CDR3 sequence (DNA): TGCGCCAGCAGCTTAGGACTAGCGACTAGCACAGATACGCAGTATTTT. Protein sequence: CASSLGLATSTDTQYF.